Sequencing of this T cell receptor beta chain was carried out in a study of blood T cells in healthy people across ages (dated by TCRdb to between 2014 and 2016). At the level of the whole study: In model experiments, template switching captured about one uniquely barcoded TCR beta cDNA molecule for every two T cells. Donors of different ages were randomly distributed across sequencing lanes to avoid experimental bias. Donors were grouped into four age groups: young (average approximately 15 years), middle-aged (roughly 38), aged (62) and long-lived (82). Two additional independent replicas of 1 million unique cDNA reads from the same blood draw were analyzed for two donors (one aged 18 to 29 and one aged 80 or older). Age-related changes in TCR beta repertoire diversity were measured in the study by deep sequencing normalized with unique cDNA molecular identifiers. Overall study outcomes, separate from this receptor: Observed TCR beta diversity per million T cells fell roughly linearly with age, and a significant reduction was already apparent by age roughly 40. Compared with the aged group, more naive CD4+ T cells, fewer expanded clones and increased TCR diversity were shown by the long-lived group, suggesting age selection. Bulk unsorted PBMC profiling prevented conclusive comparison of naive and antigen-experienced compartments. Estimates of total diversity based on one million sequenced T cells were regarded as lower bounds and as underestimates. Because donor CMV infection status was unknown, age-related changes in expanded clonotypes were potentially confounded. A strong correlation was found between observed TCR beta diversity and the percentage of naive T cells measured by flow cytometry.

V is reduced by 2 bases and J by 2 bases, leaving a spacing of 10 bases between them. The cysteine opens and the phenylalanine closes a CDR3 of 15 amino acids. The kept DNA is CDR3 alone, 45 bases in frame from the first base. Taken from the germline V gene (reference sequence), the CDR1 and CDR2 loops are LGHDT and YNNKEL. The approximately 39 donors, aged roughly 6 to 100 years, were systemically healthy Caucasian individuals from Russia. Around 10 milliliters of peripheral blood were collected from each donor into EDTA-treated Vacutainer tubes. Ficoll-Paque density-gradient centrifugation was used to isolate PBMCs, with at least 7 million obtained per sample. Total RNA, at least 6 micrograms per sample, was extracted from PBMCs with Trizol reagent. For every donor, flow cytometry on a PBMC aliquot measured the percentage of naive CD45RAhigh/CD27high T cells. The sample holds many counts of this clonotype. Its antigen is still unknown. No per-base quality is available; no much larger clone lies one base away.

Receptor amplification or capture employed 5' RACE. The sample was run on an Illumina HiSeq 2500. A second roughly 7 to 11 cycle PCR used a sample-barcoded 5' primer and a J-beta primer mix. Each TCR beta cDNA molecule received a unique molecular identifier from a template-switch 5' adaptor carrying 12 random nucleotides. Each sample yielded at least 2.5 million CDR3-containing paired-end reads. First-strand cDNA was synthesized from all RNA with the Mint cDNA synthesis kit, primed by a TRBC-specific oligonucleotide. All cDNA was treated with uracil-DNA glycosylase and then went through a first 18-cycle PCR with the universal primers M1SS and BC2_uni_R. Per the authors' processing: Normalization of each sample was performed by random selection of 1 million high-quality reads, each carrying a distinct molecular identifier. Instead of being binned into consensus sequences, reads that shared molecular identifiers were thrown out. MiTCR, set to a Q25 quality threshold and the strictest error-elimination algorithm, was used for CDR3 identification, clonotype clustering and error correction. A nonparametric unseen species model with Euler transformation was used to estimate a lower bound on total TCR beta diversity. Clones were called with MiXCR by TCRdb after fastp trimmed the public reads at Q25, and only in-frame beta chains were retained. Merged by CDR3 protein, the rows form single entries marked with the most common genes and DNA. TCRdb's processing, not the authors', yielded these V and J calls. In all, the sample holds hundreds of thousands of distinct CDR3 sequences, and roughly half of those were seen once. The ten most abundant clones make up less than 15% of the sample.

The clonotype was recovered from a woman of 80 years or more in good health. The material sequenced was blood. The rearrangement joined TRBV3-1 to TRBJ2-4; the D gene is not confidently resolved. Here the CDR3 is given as CASSQFVGPKNIQYF. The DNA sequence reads TGTGCCAGCAGCCAATTCGTCGGACCCAAAAACATTCAGTACTTC.